The source of this TCR beta chain is a study of cytotoxic CD8 clonotypes in ibrutinib-treated CLL. Depth targeted 1 in 200,000 to 1 in 1 million T cells, averaging approximately 9.9x coverage per clonotype. Produced via immunoSEQ multiplex PCR; TCRdb's table is partial and in-frame only. The sample gives around 250,000 clones, 70% of which show up once; approximately 15% is in the top ten. Germline V lookup: CDR1 SGHRS, CDR2 YFSETQ. Trimming removed 0 bases at V and 0 bases at J, with 10 bases between. The CDR3 loop spans 16 amino acids. The clonotype originates from a human donor with chronic lymphocytic leukemia. The genes are TRBV5-1 and TRBJ2-1, with D perhaps given as TRBD1 or TRBD2 (6 bases each). Sequenced here: PBMCs, sampled after 24 months of ibrutinib treatment. In DNA form, the CDR3 reads TGCGCCAGCAGCTTGGGATGGGGGGCCTCCTACAATGAGCAGTTCTTC. Translation: CASSLGWGASYNEQFF. Variable domain in full (rest from reference TRBV5-1 and TRBJ2-1): KAGVTQTPRYLIKTRGQQVTLSCSPISGHRSVSWYQQTPGQGLQFLFEYFSETQRNKGNFPGRFSGRQFSNSRSEMNVSTLELGDSALYLCASSLGWGASYNEQFFGPGTRLTVL.